One sample yielded the 32 T cell receptor beta chains listed below, sequenced in a study of patients and donors after allogeneic stem cell transplantation. TCRdb independently ran MiXCR on the RT-PCR reads; one entry per CDR3 protein. The sample lists about 76,000 distinct CDR3 sequences; 26% were seen once. Input material: blood, either unsorted or a sorted T cell fraction (not recorded which). Receptors were obtained from a human donor who was either an allogeneic HSCT recipient or a stem cell or donor lymphocyte infusion donor (not recorded which). It is not recorded whose cells these are; they may come from a transplant donor.

This clonotype was counted a few times. The chain links TRBV7-2 to TRBJ1-3; weak D call: TRBD1 (5 bases). The ends were cut back, 0 bases at V and 0 bases at J, with 12 bases in the middle. Germline V gene sequence: CDR1 SGHTA, CDR2 FQGNSA. The CDR3 length is 17 residues. The CDR3 DNA sequence: TGTGCCAGCAGCTTAGCAGGGACTCTCGGCTCTGGAAACACCATATATTTT. Translation: CASSLAGTLGSGNTIYF.

The rearrangement links TRBV5-5 to TRBJ2-3; D remains unclear. Germline lookup yields CDR1 SGHKS and CDR2 YYEKEE (reference sequence). The CDR3 has 12 amino acids. Trimming took 0 bases from V and 14 from J, leaving 13 bases between them. The DNA of the CDR3 is TGTGCCAGCAGCTTGGCCACGATTAGACCGTATTTT. Amino acids: CASSLATIRPYF.

This clonotype was seen more than once but under ten times. The rearrangement links TRBV19 to TRBJ1-5; D unresolved. The length of the CDR3 is 16 residues. V was cut by 1 base and J by 0 bases, with 10 bases left in between. Germline loops: CDR1 LNHDA, CDR2 SQIVND (reference sequence). The CDR3 coding sequence is TGTGCCAGTAGTATAGTCAGCGTATATAGCAATCAGCCCCAGCATTTT. This codes for CASSIVSVYSNQPQHF. The variable domain in full, with the rest retrieved from reference TRBV19 and TRBJ1-5, is DGGITQSPKYLFRKEGQNVTLSCEQNLNHDAMYWYRQDPGQGLRLIYYSQIVNDFQKGDIAEGYSVSREKKESFPLTVTSAQKNPTAFYLCASSIVSVYSNQPQHFGDGTRLSIL.

This chain connects TRBV28 to TRBJ2-1; TRBD2 matches 13 bases. The J segment lost 2 bases and the V segment lost 6 bases, leaving 7 bases of the junction unmatched. The CDR3 runs 17 residues. CDR1 and CDR2 from the germline V gene are MDHEN and SYDVKM. As DNA, the CDR3 is TGTGCCAGCAGCTTAGGGACTAGCGGGGTCCCCTACAATGAGCAGTTCTTC. It encodes CASSLGTSGVPYNEQFF.

This clonotype has only a few counts. The chain carries TRBV10-3 and TRBJ1-4; possible D gene TRBD1, 5 bases. Germline assignment: CDR1 ENHRY and CDR2 SYGVKD. V was trimmed by 4 bases and J by 8 bases, leaving 11 bases between them. This CDR3 has 13 residues. The CDR3 here is CAISAQGGEKLFF. The CDR3, as DNA: TGTGCCATCAGTGCTCAGGGCGGCGAAAAACTGTTTTTT.

V and J are TRBV11-2 and TRBJ2-3; 9 bases line up with TRBD2. The V gene end was trimmed by 5 bases and the J gene end by 2 bases; junction bases not matched to a gene: 14. This CDR3 is built from 18 residues. From germline, CDR1 is SGHAT and CDR2 FQNNGV. In nucleotides, the CDR3 is TGTGCCAGCAGCCCGCCCTTACCCCTAGCGGGGCACACAGATACGCAGTATTTT. As protein: CASSPPLPLAGHTDTQYF. The entire variable domain, with the rest obtained from reference TRBV11-2 and TRBJ2-3, is as follows: EAGVAQSPRYKIIEKRQSVAFWCNPISGHATLYWYQQILGQGPKLLIQFQNNGVVDDSQLPKDRFSAERLKGVDSTLKIQPAKLEDSAVYLCASSPPLPLAGHTDTQYFGPGTRLTVL.

This clonotype was detected only once. The chain has TRBV20-1 and TRBJ1-4; D call uncertain. The ends were cut back, 3 bases at V and 5 bases at J, with 10 bases in the middle. The CDR3 runs to 13 residues. Germline V gene lookup returns CDR1 DFQATT and CDR2 SNEGSKA (reference sequence). The chain's CDR3 is CSASNGVNEKLFF. CDR3 DNA sequence: TGCAGTGCTAGCAACGGGGTGAATGAAAAACTGTTTTTT.

This clonotype was detected a few times. The V call is TRBV6-5, the J call TRBJ1-6, with D tentatively TRBD1 (5 bases). Germline lookup yields CDR1 MNHEY and CDR2 SVGAGI. V was clipped by 7 bases and J by 9 bases, with 19 bases between them. This CDR3 comprises 15 residues. Here the CDR3 reads CASKPGGAGGSPLHF. CDR3 nucleotide sequence: TGTGCCAGCAAGCCCGGGGGAGCAGGAGGTTCACCCCTCCACTTT.

The chain employs TRBV27 and TRBJ2-2, with D hard to call. Deletions cut 5 bases from V and 6 bases from J, with 13 bases between. From germline, CDR1 is MNHEY and CDR2 SMNVEV (reference sequence). The length of the CDR3 is 14 residues. The CDR3 reads CASSPPGRPGELFF. The CDR3 DNA is TGTGCCAGCAGTCCCCCGGGCCGCCCCGGGGAGCTGTTTTTT.

This chain connects TRBV5-5 to TRBJ1-2, with a possible D match to TRBD1 (6 bases). V dropped 0 bases and J dropped 4 bases, with 13 bases sitting between them. This CDR3 is built from 15 residues. The germline gives CDR1 SGHKS, CDR2 YYEKEE (reference sequence). The CDR3: CASSLGFTGCYGYTF. For the CDR3, the DNA is TGTGCCAGCAGCTTGGGATTCACAGGGTGCTATGGCTACACCTTC.

This clonotype was counted between two and nine times. The chain couples TRBV18 to TRBJ1-5, with no clear D. The CDR3 totals 12 residues. V was clipped by 2 bases and J by 5 bases, with 4 bases between them. Germline CDR1 KGHSH, CDR2 LQKENI. CDR3 protein: CASSPADQPQHF. CDR3 coding DNA: TGTGCCAGCTCACCAGCCGATCAGCCCCAGCATTTT.

This clonotype was seen only a few times. The chain combines TRBV7-8 with TRBJ1-2; D may be TRBD1 (5 bases). V was pared by 5 bases and J by 4 bases, with 29 bases between. This CDR3 spans 19 amino acids. Germline CDR1 and CDR2: SGHVS and FQNEAQ. In DNA form, the CDR3 reads TGTGCCAGCAGCCCCAAGACCCAACTCACAGGCATTTCATTCTATGGCTACACCTTC. Amino acids: CASSPKTQLTGISFYGYTF. Variable domain in full (rest from reference TRBV7-8 and TRBJ1-2): GAGVSQSPRYKVAKRGQDVALRCDPISGHVSLFWYQQALGQGPEFLTYFQNEAQLDKSGLPSDRFFAERPEGSVSTLKIQRTQQEDSAVYLCASSPKTQLTGISFYGYTFGSGTRLTVV.

This clonotype has at least ten counts. CDR3 DNA sequence: TGTGCCAGCAGCGACGGACAGGGGGCGAGCTATGGCTACACCTTC. It translates to CASSDGQGASYGYTF. The rearrangement joins TRBV13 to TRBJ1-2; TRBD1 aligns across 11 bases. Germline trimming cut 5 bases from V and 4 bases from J; bases unmatched to any gene: 6. CDR3 length: 15 amino acids. Germline CDR1 PRHDT, CDR2 FYEKMQ (reference sequence). Full variable domain (remainder filled in from reference TRBV13 and TRBJ1-2): AAGVIQSPRHLIKEKRETATLKCYPIPRHDTVYWYQQGPGQDPQFLISFYEKMQSDKGSIPDRFSAQQFSDYHSELNMSSLELGDSALYFCASSDGQGASYGYTFGSGTRLTVV.

V is TRBV20-1 and J is TRBJ2-2, with D possibly being TRBD1 or TRBD2 (5 bases each). The CDR3 runs 15 residues. V was cut by 6 bases and J by 1 base, with 15 bases left in between. CDR1 DFQATT and CDR2 SNEGSKA come from the germline V gene (reference sequence). CDR3 amino acids: CSAYTPGRNTGELFF. The CDR3, as DNA: TGCAGTGCATACACCCCGGGACGGAACACCGGGGAGCTGTTTTTT.

Notes on this clonotype: Mismatch with germline at one junction end may stem from a read error. The chain has TRBV7-2 and TRBJ2-2; 7 nucleotides align to TRBD2. The CDR3 is 14 residues long. Germline CDR1 is SGHTA and CDR2 is FQGNSA. DNA for the CDR3: TGTGCCAGCAGCGTAGCGGGTGGCACCGGGGAGCTGTTTTTT. Translation: CASSVAGGTGELFF.

This clonotype was counted only a few times. This chain links TRBV12-5 with TRBJ1-2, with D perhaps TRBD1 (6 bases). With 1 base removed from V and 1 base from J, the gap between germline ends came to 16 bases. The CDR3 runs 17 residues. Germline loops: CDR1 LGHNT, CDR2 FRNRAP. The DNA for the CDR3 is TGTGCTAGTGGTTTGGATCGTTCGTGGGGGCTTAACTATGGCTACACCTTC. Translated: CASGLDRSWGLNYGYTF.

The chain uses TRBV5-6 and TRBJ2-3; TRBD2 is a possible D gene (5 bases). This CDR3 comprises 19 residues. CDR1 and CDR2 (germline): SGHDT, YYEEEE. The germline V and J ends were trimmed by 4 bases and 2 bases, with 26 bases remaining between them. The CDR3 DNA sequence: TGTGCCAGCAGCCCCCCCCTACGGCTAGCCCGGACGCACACAGATACGCAGTATTTT. Amino acid sequence: CASSPPLRLARTHTDTQYF.

The sample holds a few counts of this clonotype. The rearrangement uses TRBV20-1 and TRBJ1-5; 8 positions agree with TRBD1. V was pared by 3 bases and J by 7 bases, with 5 bases of the junction left unmatched. Germline lookup yields CDR1 DFQATT and CDR2 SNEGSKA (reference sequence). CDR3 length equals 13 residues. CDR3 in amino acids: CSASQGARQPQHF. CDR3 nucleotide sequence: TGCAGTGCTAGTCAGGGGGCGCGACAGCCCCAGCATTTT.

The V call is TRBV4-1, the J call TRBJ2-6; D is unclear. V shed 3 bases and J shed 0 bases, with 6 bases lying between them. Germline V CDR1 and CDR2: MGHRA, YSYEKL. The CDR3 spans 15 residues. CDR3 nucleotide sequence: TGCGCCAGCAGCCAGAGGTACTCTGGGGCCAACGTCCTGACTTTC. This translates into CASSQRYSGANVLTF.

This clonotype has more than one count but fewer than ten. The chain carries TRBV7-9 and TRBJ1-5, with a possible D match to TRBD1 (5 bases). From germline, CDR1 is SEHNR and CDR2 FQNEAQ (reference sequence). The V and J ends lost 5 bases and 1 base respectively, with 15 bases between them. The CDR3 extends over 16 amino acids. The CDR3 is CASSRGRVGSNQPQHF. The CDR3 nucleotides read TGTGCCAGCAGCCGAGGCAGGGTCGGGAGCAATCAGCCCCAGCATTTT.

This clonotype was seen a handful of times. The genes are TRBV9 and TRBJ1-2; D not resolved. The CDR3 totals 12 residues. Germline CDR1 SGDLS, CDR2 YYNGEE. With 6 bases removed from V and 3 bases from J, the gap between germline ends came to 9 bases. The CDR3 region is CASTRLDYGYTF. The CDR3, as DNA: TGTGCCAGCACCCGTTTGGACTATGGCTACACCTTC.

This clonotype turned up a few times. This sequence joins TRBV7-9 and TRBJ1-1, with 8 bases lining up with TRBD1. V was pared by 0 bases and J by 1 base, with 4 bases of the junction left unmatched. CDR3 length equals 16 residues. CDR1 is SEHNR and CDR2 is FQNEAQ in the germline V gene (reference sequence). The CDR3 region has the DNA TGTGCCAGCAGCTTAGCATACAGGGGGTGGAACACTGAAGCTTTCTTT. Translation gives CASSLAYRGWNTEAFF.

The rearrangement joins TRBV5-1 to TRBJ2-1; 8 positions agree with TRBD1. V lost 4 bases, J lost 7 bases, and 7 bases stayed unmatched. Per the germline V gene, CDR1 is SGHRS and CDR2 is YFSETQ. There are 14 residues in the CDR3. CDR3 sequence reads: CASSPGQDMNEQFF. The CDR3 DNA reads as TGCGCCAGCAGCCCGGGACAGGACATGAATGAGCAGTTCTTC.

The chain employs TRBV15 and TRBJ1-5, with D tentatively TRBD1 (5 bases). Trimming removed 0 bases at V and 3 bases at J, with 12 bases between. There are 16 residues in the CDR3. Germline V gene sequence: CDR1 LNHNV, CDR2 YYDKDF (reference sequence). CDR3 sequence reads: CATSRERAGNNQPQHF. CDR3 DNA: TGTGCCACCAGCAGAGAACGGGCAGGGAACAATCAGCCCCAGCATTTT.

The gene calls are TRBV6-6 and TRBJ2-2; no firm D call. Looked up from germline, CDR1 is MNHNY and CDR2 is SVGAGI (reference sequence). The CDR3 sequence is 13 residues long. V gave up 7 bases and J gave up 6 bases, with 12 bases separating them. CDR3 in amino acids: CASTSFGAGELFF. CDR3 nucleotide sequence: TGTGCCAGCACCTCCTTTGGGGCCGGGGAGCTGTTTTTT.

The chain employs TRBV21-1 and TRBJ2-7; the DNA was not used to check the table's D call, TRBD1. TRBV21-1 is described as a pseudogene. The CDR3 has 17 amino acids. The CDR3: CASSNNPPDEKPYEQYF. The CDR3 DNA follows: TGTGCCAGCAGCAACAATCCCCCGGACGAGAAACCCTACGAGCAGTACTTC.

V is TRBV20-1 and J is TRBJ1-5; no firm D call. Trimming took 6 bases from V and 0 from J, leaving 6 bases between them. The CDR3 spans 12 residues. In germline, CDR1 is DFQATT, CDR2 SNEGSKA (reference sequence). The CDR3 region has the DNA TGCAGTGCACTAAATAGCAATCAGCCCCAGCATTTT. Protein: CSALNSNQPQHF.

J is TRBJ2-5 and V is TRBV7-2; 7 nucleotides agree with TRBD2. Germline values: CDR1 SGHTA, CDR2 FQGNSA. The CDR3 spans 14 residues. V was pared by 3 bases and J by 2 bases, with 3 bases of the junction left unmatched. Here the CDR3 DNA reads TGTGCCAGCAGCTTCGGACTAGGTCAAGAGACCCAGTACTTC. Amino acids: CASSFGLGQETQYF.

V and J are TRBV7-9 and TRBJ1-2; weak D call: TRBD1 (5 bases). Germline V gene data show CDR1 as SEHNR and CDR2 as FQNEAQ (reference sequence). V was pared by 7 bases and J by 2 bases, with 20 bases between. The CDR3 is made up of 16 amino acids. The chain's CDR3 is CASTDVTAPGNYGYTF. As DNA, the CDR3 is TGTGCCAGCACCGACGTGACAGCCCCGGGGAACTATGGCTACACCTTC.

The sample holds a few counts of this clonotype. V gene TRBV7-8 combines with J gene TRBJ2-1; D possibly corresponds to TRBD2 (5 bases). V dropped 5 bases and J dropped 6 bases, with 17 bases sitting between them. This CDR3 has 15 amino acids. CDR1 and CDR2 from the germline V gene are SGHVS and FQNEAQ. The DNA of the CDR3 is TGTGCCAGCAGCCCAGCACCGGGATACGGCAATGAGCAGTTCTTC. It is translated as CASSPAPGYGNEQFF.

This clonotype was seen just once. This sequence joins TRBV6-5 and TRBJ2-4; no reliable D call. V lost 7 bases, J lost 1 base, and 11 bases lay in between. The CDR3 totals 14 residues. CDR1 and CDR2 from the germline V gene are MNHEY and SVGAGI. CDR3 sequence: CASTSQVAKNIQYF. CDR3 DNA: TGTGCCAGCACCTCGCAGGTTGCCAAAAACATTCAGTACTTC.

The CDR3 sequence is CASSLWTGAYNEQFF. The CDR3 DNA sequence: TGTGCCAGCAGTTTATGGACAGGGGCCTACAATGAGCAGTTCTTC. This chain uses TRBV12-3 or TRBV12-4 with TRBJ2-1; 9 bases agree with TRBD1. The junction had 1 base not matched to a gene; V was cut back by 2 bases and J by 2 bases. The CDR3 sequence is 15 residues long.